A selection of T cell receptor beta chains follows, all from one sample in a study of T cell responses to AZD1222 COVID-19 vaccine. Sequencing was performed with immunoSEQ multiplex PCR; in TCRdb, only in-frame clones are kept and a portion is missing. The sample records 100,000 to 120,000 clones, 88% being singletons. Sequences were derived from peripheral blood, sampled on day 0 of AZD1222 vaccination. The receptors here all came from an adult in good health. CDR3s include the opening cysteine and the closing phenylalanine or tryptophan. D genes are given only for firm matches. Clone size is given for some rows only: seen once, a few or many times, or a class if the clone is expanded.

TRBD1,TRBV4-3,.,TRBJ2-7,CASSLGTGGSYEQYF,TGCGCCAGCAGCCTCGGGACAGGGGGCTCGTACGAGCAGTACTTC
.,TRBV12-1,.,TRBJ2-7,CASSFLREQYF,TGTGCCAGCAGCTTTCTTCGAGAGCAGTACTTC
TRBD1,TRBV29-1,.,TRBJ1-4,CSVGRRGQGSEKLFF,TGCAGCGTTGGCCGGAGGGGACAGGGAAGCGAAAAACTGTTTTTT
.,TRBV28,.,TRBJ2-3,CASSLYAGLDTQYF,TGTGCCAGCAGTTTATACGCCGGTTTGGATACGCAGTATTTT
TRBD2,TRBV5-1,.,TRBJ2-5,CASSHGNAGGRETQYF,TGCGCCAGCAGCCATGGAAATGCGGGAGGAAGGGAGACCCAGTACTTC
TRBD2,TRBV18,.,TRBJ2-3,CASSLSGGDTQYF,TGTGCCAGCTCACTTAGCGGGGGAGATACGCAGTATTTT
.,TRBV27,once,TRBJ2-7,CASAKRDIYEQYF,TGTGCCAGCGCCAAGCGGGACATCTACGAGCAGTACTTC
.,TRBV7-9,.,TRBJ1-4,CASSLGTGQEKLFF,TGTGCCAGCAGCTTAGGGACCGGCCAGGAAAAACTGTTTTTT
TRBD1,TRBV7-3,.,TRBJ1-2,CASSFGTGNYGYTF,TGTGCCAGCAGCTTCGGGACAGGGAACTATGGCTACACCTTC
.,TRBV19,.,TRBJ1-1,CASSIGSSNTEAFF,TGTGCCAGTAGTATAGGATCCAGTAACACTGAAGCTTTCTTT
.,TRBV2,.,TRBJ1-2,CASDKDSNYGYTF,TGTGCCAGCGATAAGGACAGTAACTATGGCTACACCTTC
TRBD1,TRBV11-3,.,TRBJ2-1,CASSPSQGAANEQFF,TGTGCCAGCAGCCCATCCCAGGGGGCCGCAAATGAGCAGTTCTTC
.,TRBV28,.,TRBJ1-2,CASSSLGRVVYGYTF,TGTGCCAGCAGTTCCCTCGGCAGGGTAGTGTATGGCTACACCTTC
TRBD2,TRBV28,.,TRBJ2-7,CASSFGLAGGSYEQYF,TGTGCCAGCAGTTTTGGGCTAGCGGGAGGCTCATACGAGCAGTACTTC
TRBD2,TRBV27,.,TRBJ2-3,CASSSLAGIGTDTQYF,TGTGCCAGCAGTTCCTTAGCGGGAATCGGCACAGATACGCAGTATTTT
TRBD1,TRBV29-1,once,TRBJ1-2,CSVWTGALNYGYTF,TGCAGCGTATGGACAGGGGCCCTGAACTATGGCTACACCTTC
TRBD2,TRBV7-3,.,TRBJ2-1,CASSPGLAGADEQFF,TGTGCCAGCAGCCCAGGACTAGCGGGAGCGGATGAGCAGTTCTTC
.,TRBV7-9,once,TRBJ2-7,CASSPPEAGGSYEQYF,TGTGCCAGCAGCCCCCCTGAGGCGGGCGGCTCCTACGAGCAGTACTTC
TRBD2,TRBV6-2/TRBV6-3,.,TRBJ2-1,CASSSGLAGEDEQFF,TGTGCCAGCAGTTCCGGACTAGCGGGAGAAGATGAGCAGTTCTTC
.,TRBV5-5,.,TRBJ2-2,CASSQRTDAGELFF,TGTGCCAGCAGTCAAAGGACAGACGCCGGGGAGCTGTTTTTT
.,TRBV4-3,.,TRBJ2-3,CASRRTSTDTQYF,TGCGCCAGCAGACGTACTAGCACAGATACGCAGTATTTT
TRBD1,TRBV29-1,once,TRBJ1-1,CSVEGTGVTEAFF,TGCAGCGTTGAAGGGACAGGGGTGACTGAAGCTTTCTTT
.,TRBV7-9,.,TRBJ1-1,CASSLGGPEAFF,TGTGCCAGCAGCTTAGGGGGCCCTGAAGCTTTCTTT
.,TRBV7-9,.,TRBJ1-5,CASSQESNQPQHF,TGTGCCAGCAGCCAGGAGAGCAATCAGCCCCAGCATTTT
.,TRBV6-5,.,TRBJ2-7,CASRRQNYEQYF,TGTGCCAGCAGACGACAAAACTACGAGCAGTACTTC
.,TRBV28,.,TRBJ1-6,CASSTLRSPLHF,TGTGCCAGCAGTACTCTCCGGTCACCCCTCCACTTT
.,TRBV27,.,TRBJ1-5,CASSFEENQPQHF,TGTGCCAGCAGTTTTGAGGAGAATCAGCCCCAGCATTTT
.,TRBV19,.,TRBJ1-1,CASCLRGTANTEAFF,TGTGCCAGCTGTCTTAGGGGGACGGCCAACACTGAAGCTTTCTTT
.,TRBV30,.,TRBJ1-4,CAWSEGLTNEKLFF,TGTGCCTGGAGCGAGGGGTTAACTAATGAAAAACTGTTTTTT
TRBD2,TRBV9,.,TRBJ2-1,CASSVGGSGRAVDEQFF,TGTGCCAGCAGCGTAGGTGGTAGCGGGAGGGCCGTGGATGAGCAGTTCTTC
.,TRBV30,.,TRBJ1-5,CAWSASRQVSQPQHF,TGTGCCTGGAGCGCCTCCCGACAGGTTAGTCAGCCCCAGCATTTT
TRBD2,TRBV5-1,.,TRBJ2-1,CASSVSGREGNEQFF,TGCGCCAGCAGCGTAAGCGGGAGGGAGGGAAATGAGCAGTTCTTC
TRBD2,TRBV7-3,.,TRBJ2-1,CASSLSGTSGRARLYNEQFF,TGTGCCAGCAGCTTAAGCGGGACTAGCGGGAGGGCCCGATTATACAATGAGCAGTTCTTC
.,TRBV5-1,few,TRBJ2-4,CASSLVGLDLAKNIQYF,TGCGCCAGCAGCTTGGTGGGGCTCGACCTAGCCAAAAACATTCAGTACTTC
TRBD2,TRBV9,.,TRBJ2-1,CASSVGGLAASFSYNEQFF,TGTGCCAGCAGCGTAGGAGGACTAGCGGCTTCTTTCTCCTACAATGAGCAGTTCTTC
.,TRBV5-1,.,TRBJ2-6,CASSTQGSGANVLTF,TGCGCCAGCAGCACCCAGGGATCTGGGGCCAACGTCCTGACTTTC
.,TRBV16,.,TRBJ1-3,CASSDFGNTIYF,TGTGCCAGCAGCGATTTTGGAAACACCATATATTTT
.,TRBV30,.,TRBJ2-1,CAWATYGFSYNEQFF,TGTGCCTGGGCTACCTACGGATTCTCCTACAATGAGCAGTTCTTC
.,TRBV7-8,.,TRBJ2-5,CASSLIWEETQYF,TGTGCCAGCAGCTTAATATGGGAAGAGACCCAGTACTTC
.,TRBV27,.,TRBJ2-7,CASSLKVGALYEQYF,TGTGCCAGCAGTTTAAAGGTGGGAGCCCTATACGAGCAGTACTTC